This note documents a single T cell receptor (beta chain) sequence. Its antigen remains unidentified. The sample belongs to a study of blood T cells in healthy people across ages. Study-level results: Higher naive T cell percentage went strongly together with higher TCR beta diversity.

A second PCR, run for about 6 to 11 cycles, used a sample-barcoded 5' primer plus a J-beta primer mix. Each CDR3 protein gets one entry after TCRdb re-called the 5' RACE reads with MiXCR. The sample consists of more than 1,000,000 distinct CDR3 sequences, 20% to 25% of them appearing once. The same data also went into a second study, on T cells of mothers and their children.

Material for sequencing was blood. This TCR came from a girl aged 2 to 10 in good health.

CDR3 in DNA: TGTGCCAGCAGCCAAGACGGGACAGGGGGCAAGAGAAACACCATATATTTT. Translation gives CASSQDGTGGKRNTIYF. The V and J genes are TRBV3-1 and TRBJ1-3; 12 bases match TRBD1. J was trimmed by 5 bases and V by 0 bases; bases with no gene match: 5. The CDR3 runs 17 residues. Germline V gives CDR1 LGHDT, CDR2 YNNKEL (reference sequence). The full variable domain, with the rest looked up from reference TRBV3-1 and TRBJ1-3, is DTAVSQTPKYLVTQMGNDKSIKCEQNLGHDTMYWYKQDSKKFLKIMFSYNNKELIINETVPNRFSPKSPDKAHLNLHINSLELGDSAVYFCASSQDGTGGKRNTIYFGEGSWLTVV.